A single sample gave rise to the 32 T cell receptor beta chains below, sequenced in a study of blood T cell repertoires in COVID-19. Using immunoSEQ multiplex PCR, the repertoire was profiled, and TCRdb retains in-frame clones only, with some absent. The sample holds approximately 220,000 clones, less than 90% seen once. The sequenced material came from peripheral blood. The receptors originated from a woman in her fifties or sixties who had recovered from COVID-19.

This clone was counted a few times. The chain carries TRBV9 and TRBJ2-5; weak D call: TRBD2 (6 bases). The CDR3 spans 14 residues. Looked up from germline, CDR1 is SGDLS and CDR2 is YYNGEE. Deletions cut 6 bases from V and 0 bases from J, with 12 bases between. In DNA form, the CDR3 reads TGTGCCAGCAACGGGGGAGCGTACCAAGAGACCCAGTACTTC. This encodes CASNGGAYQETQYF.

The count of this clone is one. The V call is TRBV9, the J call TRBJ1-3; the match to TRBD1 covers 9 bases. The germline gives CDR1 SGDLS, CDR2 YYNGEE. The CDR3 length is 16 residues. J was trimmed by 5 bases and V by 0 bases; bases with no gene match: 6. The CDR3 coding sequence is TGTGCCAGCAGCGTAGCCCGGGACAGGGTGAGAAACACCATATATTTT. Translated, it gives CASSVARDRVRNTIYF.

This chain uses TRBV7-2 with TRBJ2-7; possibly TRBD2 for D (8 bases). V gave up 3 bases and J gave up 1 base, with 16 bases separating them. CDR1 is SGHTA and CDR2 is FQGNSA in the germline V gene. This CDR3 is 16 amino acids long. The CDR3 DNA reads TGTGCCAGCAGCTTTAGCGGGACAGAGATATCCTACGAGCAGTACTTC. Protein product: CASSFSGTEISYEQYF.

CDR3 nucleotide sequence: TGCAGCGCCCAAGGGGGATACGGTCAGCCCCAGCATTTT. Amino acid sequence: CSAQGGYGQPQHF. The rearrangement links TRBV29-1 to TRBJ1-5, with D possibly matching TRBD1 (6 bases). Trimming left V 7 bases short and J 6 bases short, with 16 bases between. CDR3 size: 13 residues. Germline V lookup: CDR1 SQVTM, CDR2 ANQGSEA.

The chain uses TRBV4-1 and TRBJ2-5; TRBD2 aligns across 9 bases. The ends lost 0 bases at V and 2 bases at J; junction bases unmatched: 7. The germline gives CDR1 MGHRA, CDR2 YSYEKL. CDR3 length: 17 amino acids. CDR3 DNA: TGCGCCAGCAGCCAAGATGCGGGGGGGAGGGTTCAAGAGACCCAGTACTTC. Amino acids: CASSQDAGGRVQETQYF.

J is TRBJ2-1 and V is TRBV3-1 (or the pseudogene TRBV3-2), with no clear D. V was shortened by 0 bases and J by 8 bases, with 5 bases between the two germline ends. The CDR3 contains 12 residues. Germline assignment: CDR1 LGHDT and CDR2 YNNKEL (reference sequence). CDR3 DNA: TGTGCCAGCAGCCAAGAGAACTATGAGCAGTTCTTC. The encoded protein is CASSQENYEQFF.

This chain joins TRBV7-2 and TRBJ2-7; 7 bases align to TRBD1. The CDR3 contains 15 residues. With V trimmed by 7 bases and J by 2 bases, 11 bases remained unmatched. From germline, CDR1 is SGHTA and CDR2 FQGNSA. The CDR3 sequence is CASTRRQGDAYEQYF. The CDR3 coding sequence is TGTGCCAGCACTCGCCGACAGGGTGATGCCTACGAGCAGTACTTC.

The chain carries TRBV7-2 and TRBJ2-1; 11 positions agree with TRBD2. There are 17 residues in the CDR3. CDR1 and CDR2 (germline): SGHTA, FQGNSA. Germline trimming cut 5 bases from V and 2 bases from J; bases unmatched to any gene: 8. As DNA, the CDR3 is TGTGCCAGCAGCATTAGCGGGGGGGCCCCCCCCTACAATGAGCAGTTCTTC. The encoded protein is CASSISGGAPPYNEQFF.

This clone appeared once. Written as DNA, the CDR3 is TGTGCCAGCAGCCTTATAATCGGGACATCGGGCACTGAAGCTTTCTTT. Its protein product is CASSLIIGTSGTEAFF. The J gene is TRBJ1-1, the V gene TRBV4-2, with a possible D match to TRBD1 (6 bases). This CDR3 comprises 16 residues. Deletions cut 4 bases from V and 4 bases from J, with 19 bases between. Germline V gene lookup returns CDR1 LGHNA and CDR2 YNFKEQ.

The chain links TRBV10-2 to TRBJ1-5; 7 nucleotides agree with TRBD1. J lost 1 base, V lost 3 bases, and 3 bases had no gene match. Germline V lookup: CDR1 WSHSY, CDR2 SAAADI. The CDR3 totals 15 residues. The CDR3 DNA reads TGCGCCAGCAGTGATGGGACAGTGAGCAATCAGCCCCAGCATTTT. Its translation is CASSDGTVSNQPQHF.

The CDR3 spells CASSLDRLNTGELFF. Here the CDR3 DNA reads TGTGCCAGCAGCTTAGACAGATTGAACACCGGGGAGCTGTTTTTT. The V and J genes are TRBV7-6 and TRBJ2-2; D ambiguous. The CDR3 is 15 residues long. Germline-derived CDR1 and CDR2 are SGHVS and FNYEAQ. The germline V and J ends were trimmed by 1 base and 1 base, with 7 bases remaining between them.

This chain links TRBV7-6 with TRBJ2-7; 10 bases align to TRBD1. This CDR3 spans 17 amino acids. CDR1 and CDR2 (germline): SGHVS, FNYEAQ. J was trimmed by 3 bases and V by 5 bases; bases with no gene match: 13. The CDR3 protein is CASSRPPTGTGDYEQYF. CDR3 coding DNA: TGTGCCAGCAGCCGGCCTCCTACCGGGACAGGGGACTACGAGCAGTACTTC.

The genes are TRBV27 and TRBJ2-3; 13 positions agree with TRBD2. Per germline, CDR1 MNHEY and CDR2 SMNVEV (reference sequence). This CDR3 spans 17 amino acids. The ends lost 1 base at V and 4 bases at J; junction bases unmatched: 5. CDR3 protein: CASSLLTSGGIADTQYF. DNA of the CDR3: TGTGCCAGCAGTTTATTGACTAGCGGGGGGATCGCAGATACGCAGTATTTT.

Only one count was recorded for this clone. This chain joins TRBV20-1 and TRBJ1-3, with 7 bases lining up with TRBD1. The germline V gene encodes CDR1 DFQATT and CDR2 SNEGSKA (reference sequence). The ends lost 4 bases at V and 6 bases at J; junction bases unmatched: 9. The CDR3 consists of 14 residues. Written as DNA, the CDR3 is TGCAGTGCTACTGACAGGGAAAAAGCAAACACCATATATTTT. Its translation is CSATDREKANTIYF.

This clone occurred a few times. The V gene is TRBV9, the J gene TRBJ1-5, with 10 bases aligning to TRBD1. Trimming removed 3 bases from V and 11 bases from J; junction bases left unmatched: 14. This CDR3 has 16 residues. Germline V CDR1 and CDR2: SGDLS, YYNGEE. CDR3 sequence reads: CASSAGPGQGFRAQHF. CDR3 sequence (DNA): TGTGCCAGCAGCGCCGGACCGGGACAGGGGTTTAGGGCCCAGCATTTT.

The V gene is TRBV2, the J gene TRBJ2-7, with a weak D call TRBD2 (5 bases). There are 16 residues in the CDR3. V lost 1 base, J lost 0 bases, and 13 bases lay in between. Germline assignment: CDR1 SNHLY and CDR2 FYNNEI. Here the CDR3 reads CASSEVGRGSSYEQYF. The CDR3 DNA reads TGTGCCAGCAGTGAAGTTGGCCGGGGAAGCTCCTACGAGCAGTACTTC.

CDR3 DNA: TGTGCCAGCAGTTACGCGGGGGTGGCCGAGCAGTACTTC. This codes for CASSYAGVAEQYF. The rearrangement joins TRBV6-2 or TRBV6-3 to TRBJ2-7, with 7 positions matching TRBD2. V lost 2 bases, J lost 6 bases, and 4 bases stayed unmatched. CDR1 MNHEY and CDR2 SVGEGT come from the germline V gene. CDR3 size: 13 residues.

The rearrangement links TRBV5-5 to TRBJ2-2; D is ambiguous. The CDR3 totals 13 residues. Germline CDR1 SGHKS, CDR2 YYEKEE (reference sequence). Trimming left V 4 bases short and J 4 bases short, with 8 bases between. For the CDR3, the DNA is TGTGCCAGCAGCCCCAGTGCCACCGGGGAGCTGTTTTTT. This encodes CASSPSATGELFF. Full variable domain (missing parts from reference TRBV5-5 and TRBJ2-2): DAGVTQSPTHLIKTRGQQVTLRCSPISGHKSVSWYQQVLGQGPQFIFQYYEKEERGRGNFPDRFSARQFPNYSSELNVNALLLGDSALYLCASSPSATGELFFGEGSRLTVL.

The genes are TRBV12-3 or TRBV12-4 and TRBJ2-7, with D tentatively TRBD2 (6 bases). The CDR3 totals 13 residues. V was clipped by 6 bases and J by 6 bases, with 15 bases between them. The CDR3 spells CASSLTSTGEQYF. The CDR3 region has the DNA TGTGCCAGCAGCCTCACTAGCACTGGCGAGCAGTACTTC.

The V call is TRBV5-1, the J call TRBJ1-6; 10 positions agree with TRBD1. There are 16 residues in the CDR3. Per the germline V gene, CDR1 is SGHRS and CDR2 is YFSETQ. Losses at the gene ends were 3 bases for V and 10 bases for J; bases not matched to a gene: 10. The CDR3 spells CASSSAPGTGASPLHF. CDR3 coding DNA: TGCGCCAGCAGCTCCGCCCCCGGGACAGGGGCCTCACCCCTCCACTTT.

This sequence joins TRBV7-2 and TRBJ2-5; 8 bases are shared with TRBD2. The CDR3 is 17 residues long. Germline CDR1 and CDR2: SGHTA and FQGNSA. V shed 1 base and J 4 bases; nucleotides not matched to a gene: 11. Here the CDR3 DNA reads TGTGCCAGCAGCTTAGGTCTGGCCCCAGCGGGGGTAGAGACCCAGTACTTC. The encoded protein is CASSLGLAPAGVETQYF.

This clone occurred a few times. The V gene is TRBV5-1, the J gene TRBJ1-4; D call uncertain. The CDR3 spans 16 residues. Trimming shortened V by 4 bases and J by 4 bases, and 17 bases separated the two germline ends. Germline V lookup: CDR1 SGHRS, CDR2 YFSETQ. As DNA, the CDR3 is TGCGCCAGCAGCGTCCGGCCCCCAGGCCTTAATGAAAAACTGTTTTTT. Protein product: CASSVRPPGLNEKLFF. The complete variable domain, with remaining parts taken from reference TRBV5-1 and TRBJ1-4, reads KAGVTQTPRYLIKTRGQQVTLSCSPISGHRSVSWYQQTPGQGLQFLFEYFSETQRNKGNFPGRFSGRQFSNSRSEMNVSTLELGDSALYLCASSVRPPGLNEKLFFGSGTQLSVL.

V usage is TRBV9 and J usage is TRBJ2-5, with 7 bases that match TRBD2. The V gene end was trimmed by 4 bases and the J gene end by 0 bases; junction bases not matched to a gene: 12. The CDR3 spans 17 residues. Germline V gene sequence: CDR1 SGDLS, CDR2 YYNGEE. The CDR3, as DNA: TGTGCCAGCAGCCCCGGCGGGGGAAGGGTGTACCAAGAGACCCAGTACTTC. Its protein product is CASSPGGGRVYQETQYF.

The table lists this clone with a count of one. CDR3 bases: TGTGCCAGTAGTGGACAGCACACTGAAGCTTTCTTT. Its protein product is CASSGQHTEAFF. The chain carries TRBV19 and TRBJ1-1, with D possibly being TRBD1 (6 bases). The V end lost 5 bases, the J end lost 3 bases, and 7 bases lay between the germline ends. Germline V CDR1 and CDR2: LNHDA, SQIVND (reference sequence). CDR3 size: 12 residues.

J is TRBJ2-2 and V is TRBV6-4; D uncertain. The CDR3 spans 14 residues. Between the trimmed V and J ends, which lost 5 bases and 3 bases, there was a span of 10 bases. The V gene's germline CDR1 is MRHNA and CDR2 SNTAGT. Here the CDR3 reads CASSRSLDTGELFF. The CDR3 DNA sequence: TGTGCCAGCAGTCGAAGCCTGGACACCGGGGAGCTGTTTTTT.

V usage is TRBV30 and J usage is TRBJ2-5, with 7 bases lining up with TRBD1. Germline trimming cut 0 bases from V and 4 bases from J; bases unmatched to any gene: 5. Per the germline V gene, CDR1 is GTSNPN and CDR2 is SVGIG (reference sequence). The CDR3 has 14 amino acids. The DNA for the CDR3 is TGTGCCTGGAGTGTAAACAGGGGACGAGAGACCCAGTACTTC. Encoded protein: CAWSVNRGRETQYF.

The chain couples TRBV19 to TRBJ1-1, with D possibly being TRBD1 (5 bases). Trimming removed 1 base from V and 5 bases from J, with 14 bases in between. The CDR3 has 15 amino acids. Germline V gene lookup returns CDR1 LNHDA and CDR2 SQIVND (reference sequence). The CDR3 is CASSIGPGGRTEAFF. Here the CDR3 DNA reads TGTGCCAGTAGTATAGGACCGGGGGGGAGGACTGAAGCTTTCTTT.

The chain combines TRBV18 with TRBJ2-4, with 7 bases lining up with TRBD2. Losses at the gene ends were 1 base for V and 9 bases for J; bases not matched to a gene: 9. This CDR3 has 15 residues. Germline V lookup: CDR1 KGHSH, CDR2 LQKENI. The chain's CDR3 is CASSPRGGLVSIQYF. In DNA form, the CDR3 reads TGTGCCAGCTCACCACGGGGTGGACTAGTTTCCATTCAGTACTTC.

CDR3 region: CAWTQGYSNQPQHF. The CDR3 DNA reads TGTGCCTGGACCCAGGGATATAGCAATCAGCCCCAGCATTTT. The chain joins TRBV30 to TRBJ1-5; D possibly corresponds to TRBD1 (5 bases). The CDR3 sequence is 14 residues long. Germline CDR1 is GTSNPN and CDR2 is SVGIG (reference sequence). V was pared by 4 bases and J by 0 bases, with 10 bases between.

J is TRBJ2-6 and V is TRBV25-1, with a possible D match to TRBD1 (5 bases). There are 16 residues in the CDR3. V was clipped by 1 base and J by 0 bases, with 7 bases between them. Germline V gives CDR1 MGHDK, CDR2 SYGVNS. The CDR3 region is CASSEWQGSGANVLTF. The CDR3 DNA follows: TGTGCCAGCAGTGAATGGCAGGGCTCTGGGGCCAACGTCCTGACTTTC.

This chain links TRBV20-1 with TRBJ1-2, with TRBD1 as a possible D gene (5 bases). The CDR3 extends over 15 amino acids. V lost 3 bases and J lost 0, with 14 bases in between. Looked up from germline, CDR1 is DFQATT and CDR2 is SNEGSKA (reference sequence). CDR3 in DNA: TGCAGTGCTAGTTCCGGGGGTACAGCTAACTATGGCTACACCTTC. Its translation is CSASSGGTANYGYTF.

The chain employs TRBV5-1 and TRBJ1-2; 11 bases agree with TRBD1. V shed 1 base, J shed 8 bases, and the junction held 7 bases outside the gene matches. The CDR3 is 15 amino acids. From germline, CDR1 is SGHRS and CDR2 YFSETQ. This CDR3 reads CASSLRGQGAQGYTF. The CDR3 DNA is TGCGCCAGCAGCTTGCGAGGACAGGGGGCGCAGGGCTACACCTTC.